There are many counts of the clone carrying this T cell receptor (beta chain). What it binds is unknown. The entry originates in a study of T-cell reconstitution after alpha-beta-depleted transplantation in children. General study results and limits: Newly produced T cells mostly provided counts and TCRbeta diversity after one year, as hyperexpanded clones declined.

Germline CDR1 is MNHNY and CDR2 is SVGAGI (reference sequence). V was clipped by 3 bases and J by 11 bases, with 22 bases between them. There are 15 residues in the CDR3. This sample's TCRbeta library carried unique molecular identifier barcodes. MiXCR, run by TCRdb on the PCR reads, gives a single entry per CDR3 protein. The table lists about 900,000 distinct CDR3 sequences, roughly 29% of them singletons. The sample here was PBMCs, mostly from graft donor cells, taken 360 days after TCRalphabeta/CD19-depleted stem cell transplant. This TCR derives from a boy in the first two years of life who had a stem cell transplant for SCID, so the T cells may come from the graft donor. The V call is TRBV6-6, the J call TRBJ1-1; unclear D gene. The CDR3 DNA follows: TGTGCCAGCAGTTATCGATACAGCAACGCCGGAAGGGCTTTCTTT. This codes for CASSYRYSNAGRAFF.